Here is one T cell receptor (beta chain) with its context. What it binds is unknown. The V end was cut by 3 bases, the J end by 6 bases, with 7 bases between. The germline gives CDR1 SEHNR, CDR2 FQNEAQ (reference sequence). This CDR3 comprises 12 residues. This record belongs to a study of graft-versus-host responses after intestinal transplantation. Study-wide context: Isolated intestinal, liver-intestinal, or multivisceral transplants were what recipients had.

Study findings and constraints: Individuals who had graft-donor T cell macrochimerism had allografts that showed high graft-versus-host to host-versus-graft clonal ratios. Recipient marrow harbored GvH clones, some of which surfaced first in ileum or blood.

Processing released intraepithelial and lamina propria lymphocytes from the graft tissue. Here immunoSEQ multiplex PCR was the method, and the copy in TCRdb shows in-frame clones only, minus some. The table lists 40,000 or so clones, 75% to 90% of them singletons, with about a sixth in the top ten. The rearrangement links TRBV7-9 to TRBJ2-3; no definite D call. The specimen was ileum tissue, collected less than 210 days after intestinal transplant. The clonotype was recovered from a human patient who received an intestinal transplant, so some T cells may come from the graft donor. The CDR3 loop is CASSFGRDTQYF. CDR3 in DNA: TGTGCCAGCAGCTTCGGGCGGGATACGCAGTATTTT.